What follows describes a single TCR beta chain. Its specificity is unknown. This entry comes from a study of cytomegalovirus exposure and HLA in healthy donors. Whole-study findings and limits: Most TCRs appeared rarely, but some public TCRs recurred in many donors. In the roughly 130 validation repertoires, a later analysis found that first-cohort TCR clusters tended to co-occur. There were a few CMV-associated chains whose specificity for CMV antigens was confirmed in vitro.

Separate from the approximately 670-subject first cohort was the approximately 130-subject validation cohort, to which the donors belonged. Measured with immunoSEQ multiplex PCR; TCRdb has only the in-frame clones, and not every one. This sample has about 330,000 clones, with roughly 90% found just once. From germline, CDR1 is MDHEN and CDR2 SYDVKM. V lost 2 bases, J lost 4 bases, and 12 bases lay in between. CDR3 size: 16 residues. Specimen: PBMCs. The chain has TRBV28 and TRBJ2-6; maybe TRBD1 (7 bases). The receptor was isolated from a woman younger than 35 in good health and CMV-seronegative. The CDR3 loop reads CASSLDRDSGANVLTF. DNA for the CDR3: TGTGCCAGCAGTTTAGACAGGGACTCCGGGGCCAACGTCCTGACTTTC. Using reference TRBV28 and TRBJ2-6 for the parts outside the CDR3, the full variable domain is DVKVTQSSRYLVKRTGEKVFLECVQDMDHENMFWYRQDPGLGLRLIYFSYDVKMKEKGDIPEGYSVSREKKERFSLILESASTNQTSMYLCASSLDRDSGANVLTFGAGSRLTVL.